These 18 T cell receptor beta chains came from one sample sequenced in a study of blood T cell repertoires in COVID-19. TCRdb's copy holds only in-frame clones and misses some; the assay was immunoSEQ multiplex PCR. The table records more than 65,000 clones, more than 80% of them present only once. Material for sequencing was peripheral blood. These receptors were collected from an older man with acute or convalescent COVID-19.

The chain employs TRBV27 and TRBJ2-5; D unresolved. The germline V gene encodes CDR1 MNHEY and CDR2 SMNVEV (reference sequence). The CDR3 covers 14 residues. Deletions cut 5 bases from V and 1 base from J, with 11 bases between. The CDR3 DNA reads TGTGCCAGCAGTCCGCGGAGATTCCAAGAGACCCAGTACTTC. Its translation: CASSPRRFQETQYF.

V gene TRBV7-3 combines with J gene TRBJ2-5; D gene ambiguous. The CDR3 is 15 residues long. Trimming took 0 bases from V and 5 from J, leaving 13 bases between them. Per germline, CDR1 SGHTA and CDR2 FQGTGA. The DNA for the CDR3 is TGTGCCAGCAGCTTAACGGCAAACGACGGGGAGACCCAGTACTTC. It encodes CASSLTANDGETQYF.

The CDR3 region is CASGGTGDYQPQHF. The CDR3 nucleotides read TGTGCCAGCGGAGGGACAGGGGATTATCAGCCCCAGCATTTT. This sequence joins TRBV2 and TRBJ1-5, with TRBD1 identical over 10 bases. This CDR3 is 14 amino acids long. J was trimmed by 5 bases and V by 8 bases; bases with no gene match: 6. The germline gives CDR1 SNHLY, CDR2 FYNNEI.

The genes are TRBV29-1 and TRBJ1-1, with TRBD1 as a possible D gene (6 bases). Trimming removed 4 bases at V and 0 bases at J, with 9 bases between. There are 13 residues in the CDR3. Germline lookup yields CDR1 SQVTM and CDR2 ANQGSEA. This CDR3 reads CSVAGQMNTEAFF. The CDR3, as DNA: TGCAGCGTTGCGGGACAAATGAACACTGAAGCTTTCTTT.

This clone has more than one count but fewer than ten. The chain has TRBV18 and TRBJ1-3; 8 nucleotides align to TRBD1. Looked up from germline, CDR1 is KGHSH and CDR2 is LQKENI. This CDR3 has 15 amino acids. Germline trimming cut 5 bases from V and 0 bases from J; bases unmatched to any gene: 3. The CDR3 reads CASSDTGGSGNTIYF. The CDR3 DNA reads as TGTGCCAGCTCAGATACAGGGGGCTCTGGAAACACCATATATTTT.

The chain links TRBV7-3 to TRBJ1-2; 11 nucleotides line up with TRBD1. CDR1 SGHTA and CDR2 FQGTGA come from the germline V gene. This CDR3 has 14 residues. Losses at the gene ends were 4 bases for V and 8 bases for J; bases not matched to a gene: 6. This chain's CDR3 is CASSSGQGAEGYTF. CDR3 bases: TGTGCCAGCAGCTCAGGACAGGGGGCGGAAGGCTACACCTTC. Drawing the rest from reference TRBV7-3 and TRBJ1-2, the complete variable domain is GAGVSQTPSNKVTEKGKYVELRCDPISGHTALYWYRQSLGQGPEFLIYFQGTGAADDSGLPNDRFFAVRPEGSVSTLKIQRTERGDSAVYLCASSSGQGAEGYTFGSGTRLTVV.

This sequence joins TRBV2 and TRBJ1-1; D is possibly TRBD1 (5 bases). V lost 6 bases and J lost 0, with 11 bases in between. Germline V gene lookup returns CDR1 SNHLY and CDR2 FYNNEI. The CDR3 is made up of 14 amino acids. The DNA for the CDR3 is TGTGCCAGCAGCCAGACAGCGATGAACACTGAAGCTTTCTTT. Protein sequence: CASSQTAMNTEAFF.

The chain employs TRBV10-1 and TRBJ2-2; 9 bases match TRBD1. Looked up from germline, CDR1 is WNHNN and CDR2 is SYGVQD (reference sequence). J gave up 4 bases and V 0 bases, and 6 bases lay outside the gene matches. The CDR3 totals 17 residues. The CDR3 is CASSESYRGQGTGELFF. The CDR3 DNA follows: TGCGCCAGCAGTGAGTCCTACAGGGGGCAAGGCACCGGGGAGCTGTTTTTT.

This clone was detected only once. This chain joins TRBV27 and TRBJ1-5, with 7 bases fitting TRBD1. Germline lookup yields CDR1 MNHEY and CDR2 SMNVEV (reference sequence). The CDR3 extends over 16 amino acids. J gave up 7 bases and V 2 bases, and 11 bases lay outside the gene matches. Here the CDR3 DNA reads TGTGCCAGCAGTTTACAGCATACAGGGGAGTGGCAGCCCCAGCATTTT. It is translated as CASSLQHTGEWQPQHF.

This chain uses TRBV7-9 with TRBJ2-3, with TRBD1 identical over 12 bases. The length of the CDR3 is 17 residues. The junction had 10 bases not matched to a gene; V was cut back by 1 base and J by 8 bases. Germline assignment: CDR1 SEHNR and CDR2 FQNEAQ (reference sequence). CDR3 in amino acids: CASSLGGTGGLGGTQYF. Here the CDR3 DNA reads TGTGCCAGCAGCTTAGGGGGGACAGGGGGCCTCGGAGGTACGCAGTATTTT.

This chain connects TRBV18 to TRBJ1-2; no clear D gene. The V gene's germline CDR1 is KGHSH and CDR2 LQKENI. V lost 4 bases and J lost 2, with 14 bases in between. The CDR3 is 15 amino acids. CDR3 coding DNA: TGTGCCAGCTCACAATTCGTGGAGGAGAACTATGGCTACACCTTC. Amino acids: CASSQFVEENYGYTF.

The chain combines TRBV7-2 with TRBJ2-1; maybe TRBD2 (6 bases). Germline V gene data show CDR1 as SGHTA and CDR2 as FQGNSA. V was trimmed by 1 base and J by 2 bases, leaving 9 bases between them. This CDR3 has 15 amino acids. CDR3 nucleotides: TGTGCCAGCAGCTTAGTACTAGCAGCCTACAATGAGCAGTTCTTC. It translates to CASSLVLAAYNEQFF.

This sequence joins TRBV5-1 and TRBJ2-1; TRBD2 matches 12 bases. The V and J ends lost 0 bases and 8 bases, in that order; junction bases with no gene match: 6. The CDR3 sequence is 16 residues long. Per the germline V gene, CDR1 is SGHRS and CDR2 is YFSETQ. As DNA, the CDR3 is TGCGCCAGCAGCTTGGGGCTAGCGGGAGGGAACTATGAGCAGTTCTTC. It translates to CASSLGLAGGNYEQFF.

The rearrangement links TRBV12-3 or TRBV12-4 to TRBJ1-4; a possible D gene is TRBD1 (6 bases). CDR3 length: 13 amino acids. Trimming removed 2 bases from V and 7 bases from J, with 8 bases in between. The CDR3 sequence is CASSLSDSEKLFF. As DNA, the CDR3 is TGTGCCAGCAGTTTATCGGACAGTGAAAAACTGTTTTTT.

Details on this clone: One end of the junction fails to match germline, which may point to a read error. V usage is TRBV12-3 or TRBV12-4 and J usage is TRBJ2-7; D may be TRBD1 (5 bases). This CDR3 region has 11 residues. The DNA for the CDR3 is TGTGCCAGCAGTTCGGGCAGGGTACTCTCCTTC. Its translation: CASSSGRVLSF.

The genes are TRBV5-1 and TRBJ2-4, with D possibly being TRBD1 (6 bases). This CDR3 has 13 residues. Trimming took 4 bases from V and 6 from J, leaving 11 bases between them. The V gene's germline CDR1 is SGHRS and CDR2 YFSETQ. In DNA form, the CDR3 reads TGCGCCAGCAGCCAGGGACATACAAACATTCAGTACTTC. It translates to CASSQGHTNIQYF.

This chain uses TRBV5-1 with TRBJ2-1; a weak D match, TRBD2 (5 bases). V dropped 0 bases and J dropped 3 bases, with 7 bases sitting between them. This CDR3 is built from 14 residues. Germline V gives CDR1 SGHRS, CDR2 YFSETQ. CDR3 in DNA: TGCGCCAGCAGCTTGGGGGGAGACTACAATGAGCAGTTCTTC. Its translation is CASSLGGDYNEQFF.

This rearrangement joins TRBV6-2 or TRBV6-3 to TRBJ2-7; perhaps TRBD1 as D (7 bases). The length of the CDR3 is 14 residues. Germline CDR1 reads MNHEY; CDR2 reads SVGEGT. The germline V and J ends were trimmed by 5 bases and 1 base, with 12 bases remaining between them. CDR3 DNA: TGTGCCAGCAGTGCCCCAGGGGGGTCCTACGAGCAGTACTTC. Translating it yields CASSAPGGSYEQYF.